This T cell receptor beta chain was captured by sequencing in a study of blood T cell repertoires in COVID-19. Study context: COVID-19 samples from acute and convalescent phases originated in the United States, Italy and Spain. PBMCs, B-cell-depleted T cells, or T cells provided the cDNA or gDNA that made up the material.

Per the original data handling: Estimation of nucleated cell counts was performed using reference gene primer amplification. TCRdb's copy holds only in-frame clones and misses some; the assay was immunoSEQ multiplex PCR. V, J and clone size were drawn from that table, and D and trimming were deduced from the DNA. The repertoire consists of over 50,000 clones, with about 90% occurring once and the leading ten covering 6.6%. V dropped 4 bases and J dropped 5; count of bases not matched to a gene: 10. The CDR3 runs 15 residues. Germline-derived CDR1 and CDR2 are SGHNT and YYREEE (reference sequence). This clonotype originated in a man aged 60-69 years with acute or convalescent COVID-19. Material for sequencing was peripheral blood. The V gene is TRBV5-4, the J gene TRBJ2-3; 7 bases match TRBD2. The DNA for the CDR3 is TGTGCCAGCAGCCCAAGAGACGGGGGGTTAGATACGCAGTATTTT. Translation gives CASSPRDGGLDTQYF.